This is a list of T cell receptor beta chains from one sample in a study of shared clonotypes between healthy human individuals. Profiled with immunoSEQ multiplex PCR; TCRdb holds only in-frame clones, not every one. The sample shows roughly 380,000 clones, about 97% of them seen only once. The sequencing input was memory CD8+ T cells sorted from blood. These receptor sequences come from a man aged 30 to 39 in good health. Each CDR3 is given with its conserved first and last residue. The D gene is left open where the match is weak. Clone size is not always given. Where it is, it says once, few, many or a class for expanded clones.

v_call	clone_size	j_call	cdr3_length	d_call	cdr3_aa	cdr3_nt
TRBV30	.	TRBJ1-5	12	.	CAWGTNLEPQHF	TGTGCCTGGGGGACAAATTTGGAACCCCAGCATTTT
TRBV7-9	.	TRBJ2-1	16	TRBD2	CASSLRNGLADNEQFF	TGTGCCAGCAGCTTAAGGAATGGACTAGCGGACAATGAGCAGTTCTTC
TRBV6-1	.	TRBJ2-3	16	.	CASSEAGAEYTDTQYF	TGTGCCAGCAGTGAAGCCGGGGCGGAGTACACAGATACGCAGTATTTT
TRBV10-3	.	TRBJ1-4	13	.	CAISESTNEKLFF	TGTGCCATCAGTGAGTCGACTAATGAAAAACTGTTTTTT
TRBV19	.	TRBJ2-5	14	.	CATAWTATRETQYF	TGTGCCACCGCCTGGACAGCGACTCGGGAGACCCAGTACTTC
TRBV5-6	.	TRBJ2-2	16	.	CASSLEAATSTGELFF	TGTGCCAGCAGCTTAGAGGCGGCAACATCCACCGGGGAGCTGTTTTTT
TRBV27	few	TRBJ1-5	15	.	CASSWYRRSNQPQHF	TGTGCCAGCAGTTGGTACAGGAGAAGCAATCAGCCCCAGCATTTT
TRBV5-1	.	TRBJ2-3	15	TRBD2	CASSLVGTRWDTQYF	TGCGCCAGCAGCTTGGTAGGGACTAGATGGGATACGCAGTATTTT
TRBV28	.	TRBJ2-2	12	.	CASSLQGGELFF	TGTGCCAGCAGTTTACAGGGCGGGGAGCTGTTTTTT
TRBV28	.	TRBJ2-4	13	TRBD2	CASTPNSGNIQYF	TGTGCCAGCACCCCTAATAGCGGGAACATTCAGTACTTC
TRBV10-3	.	TRBJ2-5	14	TRBD2	CAISPGVAGETQYF	TGTGCCATCAGTCCTGGAGTAGCGGGGGAGACCCAGTACTTC
TRBV2	.	TRBJ2-4	13	TRBD2	CASEGRAGNIQYF	TGTGCCAGCGAGGGGAGGGCCGGAAACATTCAGTACTTC
TRBV9	.	TRBJ2-5	14	TRBD1	CASSADRGGETQYF	TGTGCCAGCAGCGCTGACAGGGGGGGTGAGACCCAGTACTTC
TRBV10-1	.	TRBJ2-3	21	TRBD1	CASSEWAPWDRQGGTTDTQYF	TGCGCCAGCAGTGAGTGGGCTCCCTGGGACAGGCAGGGGGGCACCACAGATACGCAGTATTTT
TRBV6-5	.	TRBJ2-7	13	TRBD1	CASSNHRGYEQYF	TGTGCCAGCAGTAACCACAGGGGCTACGAGCAGTACTTC
TRBV5-1	.	TRBJ1-4	15	TRBD1	CASSLGTGIFEKLFF	TGCGCCAGCAGCTTGGGGACAGGGATTTTTGAAAAACTGTTTTTT
TRBV5-1	.	TRBJ2-2	16	TRBD2	CASSLRTSGNTGELFF	TGCGCCAGCAGCCTCCGGACTAGCGGGAACACCGGGGAGCTGTTTTTT
TRBV7-2	.	TRBJ2-2	15	.	CASSRWLGNTGELFF	TGTGCCAGCAGCCGTTGGTTGGGGAACACCGGGGAGCTGTTTTTT
TRBV4-1	.	TRBJ2-2	14	.	CASSQDPMGGELFF	TGCGCCAGCAGCCAAGATCCAATGGGGGGGGAGCTGTTTTTT
TRBV25-1	.	TRBJ1-2	11	TRBD1	CASTGGYGYTF	TGTGCCAGCACAGGGGGCTATGGCTACACCTTC
TRBV19	.	TRBJ2-1	11	.	CASSQGPLQFF	TGTGCCAGTAGTCAAGGGCCCCTCCAGTTCTTC
TRBV5-5	.	TRBJ2-5	13	.	CASSSGRGETQYF	TGTGCCAGCAGCTCGGGCCGGGGGGAGACCCAGTACTTC
TRBV19	.	TRBJ2-1	13	.	CASSIDSYNEQFF	TGTGCCAGTAGTATAGACTCCTACAATGAGCAGTTCTTC
TRBV10-2	.	TRBJ2-1	12	.	CASRPRENEQFF	TGCGCCAGCAGGCCCAGGGAGAATGAGCAGTTCTTC
TRBV18	.	TRBJ1-4	13	.	CASSPDITEKLFF	TGTGCCAGCTCACCGGACATCACGGAAAAACTGTTTTTT
TRBV7-2	.	TRBJ1-1	13	.	CASSLRGLGVTFF	TGTGCCAGCAGCTTACGGGGGTTGGGAGTAACTTTCTTT
TRBV5-1	.	TRBJ2-5	15	.	CASSPVPGSGETQYF	TGCGCCAGCTCCCCCGTGCCCGGGAGCGGGGAGACCCAGTACTTC
TRBV18	.	TRBJ1-1	12	.	CASSPRPTEAFF	TGTGCCAGCTCACCACGGCCCACTGAAGCTTTCTTT
TRBV10-3	.	TRBJ2-7	14	.	CATGKSEGRDEQYF	TGTGCCACTGGCAAGTCTGAGGGGCGCGACGAGCAGTACTTC
TRBV5-6	.	TRBJ2-1	17	TRBD1	CASSSTFRGLSYNEQFF	TGTGCCAGCAGCTCCACTTTCAGGGGGCTCTCCTACAATGAGCAGTTCTTC
TRBV29-1	.	TRBJ2-5	11	.	CSVLQGKTQYF	TGCAGCGTTCTTCAGGGAAAGACCCAGTACTTC
TRBV21-1	.	TRBJ2-4	15	.	CASSPQGSPKNIQYF	TGTGCCAGCAGCCCCCAGGGGTCGCCCAAAAACATTCAGTACTTC
TRBV7-9	.	TRBJ2-7	12	.	CASEGLSYEQYF	TGTGCCAGCGAAGGGTTATCCTACGAGCAGTACTTC
TRBV11-2	.	TRBJ2-7	14	TRBD2	CASSLFERDNEQYF	TGTGCCAGCAGCTTATTCGAGCGGGATAACGAGCAGTACTTC
TRBV6-1	.	TRBJ1-5	16	TRBD1	CASSGSYRGSNQPQHF	TGTGCCAGCAGTGGGAGCTACAGGGGCAGCAATCAGCCCCAGCATTTT
TRBV11-3	.	TRBJ2-1	15	.	CASSLDGSSYNEQFF	TGTGCCAGCAGCTTAGACGGGAGCTCCTACAATGAGCAGTTCTTC
TRBV5-4	once	TRBJ2-2	15	.	CASSSGTYNTGELFF	TGTGCCAGCAGCTCCGGGACTTACAACACCGGGGAGCTGTTTTTT
TRBV28	once	TRBJ1-3	13	.	CASTKGTGNTIYF	TGTGCCAGCACTAAGGGAACTGGAAACACCATATATTTT
TRBV30	.	TRBJ1-4	13	.	CAWSVQGFEKLFF	TGTGCCTGGAGTGTCCAGGGCTTTGAAAAACTGTTTTTT
TRBV30	once	TRBJ2-7	11	.	CAWSRDYEQYF	TGTGCCTGGAGTCGGGACTACGAGCAGTACTTC
TRBV9	.	TRBJ1-5	15	TRBD1	CASSVGDRANQPQHF	TGTGCCAGCAGCGTAGGGGACAGGGCGAATCAGCCCCAGCATTTT
TRBV13	.	TRBJ2-7	14	TRBD2	CASSLGLAAYEQYF	TGTGCCAGCAGCTTAGGACTAGCGGCCTACGAGCAGTACTTC
TRBV5-3	few	TRBJ2-4	14	.	CARSLWPRRDIQYF	TGTGCCAGAAGCTTGTGGCCTAGGAGAGACATTCAGTACTTC
TRBV10-3	.	TRBJ1-1	13	.	CAIVGTGYTEAFF	TGTGCCATCGTCGGAACAGGTTACACTGAAGCTTTCTTT
TRBV6-1	.	TRBJ2-7	13	.	CASRGTGRGEQYF	TGTGCCAGCAGAGGGACGGGGAGAGGGGAGCAGTACTTC
TRBV5-1	.	TRBJ2-3	14	.	CASSSTVPTDTQYF	TGCGCCAGCAGCTCGACAGTACCCACAGATACGCAGTATTTT
TRBV19	few	TRBJ1-3	14	.	CASSEHDSGNTIYF	TGTGCCAGTAGTGAGCATGACTCTGGAAACACCATATATTTT
TRBV7-2	.	TRBJ2-2	15	.	CASSRDWGMGGELFF	TGTGCCAGCAGCAGGGACTGGGGGATGGGCGGGGAGCTGTTTTTT
TRBV2	.	TRBJ2-3	15	TRBD2	CASRSAGAPTDTQYF	TGTGCCAGCAGAAGTGCGGGAGCGCCCACAGATACGCAGTATTTT
TRBV7-9	.	TRBJ1-4	15	.	CASSPSFLTNEKLFF	TGTGCCAGCAGCCCGTCGTTTCTTACTAATGAAAAACTGTTTTTT
TRBV18	.	TRBJ1-5	17	TRBD1	CASSPTIQGAGNQPQHF	TGTGCCAGCTCACCGACCATACAGGGGGCTGGCAATCAGCCCCAGCATTTT
TRBV9	.	TRBJ1-4	14	TRBD1	CASSQTGGGEKLFF	TGTGCCAGCAGCCAAACAGGGGGCGGTGAAAAACTGTTTTTT
TRBV10-2	once	TRBJ2-1	13	TRBD2	CATKREAYNEQFF	TGCGCCACCAAGCGGGAGGCGTACAATGAGCAGTTCTTC
TRBV30	.	TRBJ2-7	13	TRBD1	CAWSRDRGYEQYF	TGTGCCTGGAGCCGGGACAGGGGGTACGAGCAGTACTTC
TRBV6-5	.	TRBJ2-5	13	.	CASSLTELETQYF	TGTGCCAGCAGTCTGACTGAGCTCGAGACCCAGTACTTC